This passage covers 8 T cell receptor beta chains from one sample sequenced in a study of T cell clones after liver transplantation. Libraries were prepared by immunoSEQ multiplex PCR; TCRdb keeps only in-frame clonotypes and omits some of them. This table holds tens of thousands of clones, 70% to 75% found once. Source: CD4+ T cells from blood, taken before liver transplant. The receptors were sampled from a human donor who received a liver transplant.

The genes are TRBV6-1 and TRBJ1-3; D possibly corresponds to TRBD1 (6 bases). The CDR3 is 14 residues long. CDR1 and CDR2 (germline): MNHNS, SASEGT. V lost 5 bases and J 4 bases, leaving 12 bases between the germline ends. For the CDR3, the DNA is TGTGCCAGCAGTTTACAGGGACCGGGAAACACCATATATTTT. Translation: CASSLQGPGNTIYF.

V gene TRBV28 combines with J gene TRBJ1-2, with D unresolved. The CDR3 length is 13 residues. V dropped 6 bases and J dropped 6 bases, with 14 bases sitting between them. CDR1 is MDHEN and CDR2 is SYDVKM in the germline V gene. Here the CDR3 reads CASSPGRFDGYTF. The CDR3 bases are TGTGCCAGCAGCCCTGGGAGGTTCGATGGCTACACCTTC.

This rearrangement joins TRBV6-5 to TRBJ2-7; 10 nucleotides match TRBD1. The V gene end was trimmed by 7 bases and the J gene end by 7 bases; junction bases not matched to a gene: 10. The CDR3 runs 14 residues. Germline V gene lookup returns CDR1 MNHEY and CDR2 SVGAGI. As DNA, the CDR3 is TGTGCCAGCATCAAGGGACAGGGGAAGGGAGAGCAGTACTTC. This gives the protein CASIKGQGKGEQYF.

In its sample, this clone was seen once. The rearrangement links TRBV18 to TRBJ1-5, with 8 bases identical to TRBD1. Germline CDR1 and CDR2: KGHSH and LQKENI. Trimming took 4 bases from V and 5 from J; bases not matched to a gene: 7. CDR3 length: 15 residues. The CDR3 bases are TGTGCCAGCTCACTAAGACAGGGGACGGATCAGCCCCAGCATTTT. Amino acid sequence: CASSLRQGTDQPQHF.

There are a few counts of this clone. The CDR3 region is CASSGQGTYQPQHF. The CDR3 coding sequence is TGTGCCAGCAGCGGACAGGGGACCTATCAGCCCCAGCATTTT. The chain couples TRBV5-8 to TRBJ1-5; 9 nucleotides align to TRBD1. Germline V gene data show CDR1 as SGHTS and CDR2 as YDEGEE. Trimming removed 4 bases from V and 5 bases from J; junction bases left unmatched: 4. The CDR3 is 14 residues long. The full variable domain, with the rest looked up from reference TRBV5-8 and TRBJ1-5, is EAGVTQSPTHLIKTRGQQATLRCSPISGHTSVYWYQQALGLGLQFLLWYDEGEERNRGNFPPRFSGRQFPNYSSELNVNALELEDSALYLCASSGQGTYQPQHFGDGTRLSIL.

The CDR3 coding sequence is TGTGCCAGCAGTTTACAGGCCCGCACTGAAGCTTTCTTT. It encodes CASSLQARTEAFF. The V and J genes are TRBV27 and TRBJ1-1, with D uncertain. Germline V gene sequence: CDR1 MNHEY, CDR2 SMNVEV (reference sequence). V was pared by 2 bases and J by 4 bases, with 8 bases between. The CDR3 sequence is 13 residues long.

The sample holds a few counts of this clone. The chain couples TRBV5-1 to TRBJ1-6, with 8 nucleotides matching TRBD1. Germline V lookup: CDR1 SGHRS, CDR2 YFSETQ. The CDR3 spans 20 residues. The junction had 23 bases not matched to a gene; V was cut back by 2 bases and J by 10 bases. In DNA form, the CDR3 reads TGCGCCAGCAGCTTTGATGCGGGGGCCGTCGGACAGGGTAATTACTCACCCCTCCACTTT. Its translation: CASSFDAGAVGQGNYSPLHF.

The chain joins TRBV30 to TRBJ2-3; TRBD2 agrees at 13 bases. Germline V gene lookup returns CDR1 GTSNPN and CDR2 SVGIG (reference sequence). V trimming: 3 bases; J trimming: 2 bases; junction bases outside the gene matches: 5. The CDR3 has 16 residues. In nucleotides, the CDR3 is TGTGCCTGGAGCCCGGGACTAGCGGGGTACACAGATACGCAGTATTTT. Translation gives CAWSPGLAGYTDTQYF.